The clone carrying this T cell receptor beta chain appeared a few times. This CDR3 spans 15 amino acids. Germline CDR1 and CDR2: SGHRS and YFSETQ. The junction had 9 bases not matched to a gene; V was cut back by 4 bases and J by 6 bases. The sorted Tregs were CD4+CD25+CD127-/low cells. TCRdb re-called the 5' RACE reads through MiXCR, storing one row per CDR3 protein. The repertoire holds about 57,000 distinct CDR3 sequences, less than 30% seen once, with roughly 2.3% in the top ten. The gene calls are TRBV5-1 and TRBJ2-3; 9 bases are a match to TRBD1. Sequencing was carried out using tumor-infiltrating Tregs sorted from the breast tumor. The sequence was obtained from a female donor with breast cancer. CDR3 amino acids: CASSQFRQGGDTQYF. In nucleotides, the CDR3 is TGCGCCAGCAGCCAATTTAGACAGGGGGGGGATACGCAGTATTTT.